This section outlines one T cell receptor (beta chain) sequence together with its context. In the PCR, 60 Vbeta and 13 Jbeta primers were used. The data were produced by immunoSEQ multiplex PCR, yet TCRdb's version contains in-frame clones alone and is incomplete. This sample contains 130,000 or so clones. The CDR3 has 15 amino acids. Germline V gene sequence: CDR1 SGDLS, CDR2 YYNGEE. V was pared by 3 bases and J by 1 base, with 10 bases between. These data belong to a study of cytomegalovirus exposure and HLA in healthy donors. Study information: Early released data comprised around 79 million unique TCRs from HLA-typed donors.

The sample was PBMCs. V and J are TRBV9 and TRBJ2-2; D perhaps matches TRBD1 (5 bases). This sequence originates from a woman aged 18-35 years in good health and CMV-seronegative. The CDR3 sequence is CASSASTGNTGELFF. The CDR3 region has the DNA TGTGCCAGCAGCGCCTCAACAGGGAACACCGGGGAGCTGTTTTTT.